Described below is a single T cell receptor beta chain sequence and its context. Antigen unknown. Unique molecular identifiers featured in how the TCRbeta library was prepared. From the PCR reads, TCRdb called clonotypes with MiXCR, one entry per CDR3 protein. The sample contains 700,000 to 950,000 distinct CDR3 sequences, around 17% of which appear only once. This sample is part of a study of T-cell reconstitution after alpha-beta-depleted transplantation in children. The CDR3 runs to 16 residues. Trimming left V 4 bases short and J 3 bases short, with 17 bases between. Germline V gives CDR1 SGHRS, CDR2 YFSETQ. Study findings and constraints: Reportedly, roughly two months post-transplant, alpha-beta T cells arose from several hundred expanded graft clones. Some patients' high day-60 TCRbeta diversity was traced to surviving recipient T cells and thymic progenitors. Counts and diversity of T cells one year after transplant came mostly from newly produced T cells.

The source material was PBMCs, mostly from graft donor cells, sampled 360 days after TCRalphabeta/CD19-depleted stem cell transplant. This TCR was recovered from a male patient under 18 who had a stem cell transplant for acute lymphoblastic leukemia, so the T cells may come from the graft donor. The gene calls are TRBV5-1 and TRBJ2-4, with D tentatively TRBD1 (6 bases). DNA of the CDR3: TGCGCCAGCAGCGGCAGGGGCCAGAGAGACAAAAACATTCAGTACTTC. Translation: CASSGRGQRDKNIQYF.